A selection of T cell receptor beta chains follows, all from one sample in a study of blood T cell repertoires in COVID-19. The repertoire was sequenced with immunoSEQ multiplex PCR; TCRdb's copy has only in-frame clones and lacks some. The data contain hundreds of thousands of clones, roughly 88% of them seen just once; the ten biggest clones take up 27%. Sequencing was performed on peripheral blood. These TCRs come from a man aged 35-49 years with acute or convalescent COVID-19. The conserved cysteine and the conserved F or W are not part of the CDR3 here. Rows give clone size only sometimes, using once, few, many, or a class for an expanded clone.

V gene	J gene	clone size	CDR3 protein
TRBV6-5	TRBJ1-1	-	ASSDVGVQSTEAF
TRBV9	TRBJ2-1	-	ASSVDLDSQF
TRBV7-8	TRBJ2-3	-	ASSPRRTSGITDTQY
TRBV5-1	TRBJ2-2	-	ASSLVGLVPGLALSGELF
TRBV6-2/TRBV6-3	TRBJ2-1	many	ASSYWETSGSSYNEQF
TRBV19	TRBJ2-5	-	ASSMAAEGQETQY
TRBV11-2	TRBJ2-2	few	ASSPLLGTGAAGELF
TRBV28	TRBJ1-5	few	ASSTGGRNQPQH
TRBV30	TRBJ2-2	-	AWNRLAGVGELF
TRBV6-1	TRBJ2-1	few	ASSEESGGSYNEQF
TRBV2	TRBJ2-7	-	ASSGLEGLDFYEQY
TRBV7-2	TRBJ2-5	-	ASSSSSGQETQY
TRBV5-6	TRBJ2-7	-	ASSLRASGLTYEQY
TRBV7-2	TRBJ1-5	-	ASKIASYSNQPQH
TRBV5-1	TRBJ2-1	-	ASSPSTGGDSYNEQF
TRBV4-1	TRBJ2-2	-	ASSLLQPVAGDTGELF
TRBV28	TRBJ1-1	-	AVGPGDRGSTEAF
TRBV12-3/TRBV12-4	TRBJ2-2	-	ASSQLAGGELF
TRBV30	TRBJ2-1	many	AWSRLSYSYNEQF
TRBV5-5	TRBJ2-1	-	ASSWTTYGDNEQF
TRBV4-2	TRBJ2-5	-	ASSLGGGQETQY
TRBV29-1	TRBJ2-7	once	SVDEGPGAYEQY
TRBV7-8	TRBJ1-1	-	ASSLEALNWGRMMKAF
TRBV27	TRBJ1-2	-	ASSLWPQGPPDGYT
TRBV5-1	TRBJ1-1	-	ASSLAPVVNTEAF
TRBV5-1	TRBJ2-7	many	ASSLLSGSYEQY
TRBV23-1	TRBJ2-7	once	ASSPRQAESSYEQY
TRBV2	TRBJ1-2	few	ASSRPGTGAHGYT
TRBV9	TRBJ2-7	-	ASSVGGQGVYEQY
TRBV12-5	TRBJ2-5	-	ASGSKREQLETQY
TRBV3-1/TRBV3-2	TRBJ2-1	once	ASSQDRTGPNEQF
TRBV4-2	TRBJ1-3	few	ASSQDQTLNSGNTIY
TRBV20-1	TRBJ2-5	-	SASLQETQY